These 2 T cell receptor beta chains share one sample of origin, sequenced in a study of T-cell memory formation after mild COVID-19. TCRdb called the 5' RACE reads again in MiXCR, with one record for every CDR3 protein. The data hold 400,000 to 450,000 distinct CDR3 sequences, with around 17% observed a single time. Input material: PBMCs or a T cell subset sorted from them (not recorded which). The receptor set was obtained from a man between 18 and 29 years old who had mild COVID-19 (a few samples of this study predate the infection). Cell type and time point are not known.

The V call is TRBV12-3 or TRBV12-4, the J call TRBJ2-1; TRBD1 might be the D (5 bases). V lost 5 bases to trimming and J lost 11 bases, with 10 bases between them. The CDR3 is made up of 11 amino acids. The DNA for the CDR3 is TGTGCCAGCAGTCCCAGACAGAAGCAGTTCTTC. Protein: CASSPRQKQFF.

The sample holds a few counts of this clonotype. This chain joins TRBV5-5 and TRBJ2-7; D not certain. The CDR3 extends over 15 amino acids. V dropped 0 bases and J dropped 0 bases, with 10 bases sitting between them. The germline V gene encodes CDR1 SGHKS and CDR2 YYEKEE (reference sequence). CDR3 loop: CASSLESSSSYEQYF. As DNA, the CDR3 is TGTGCCAGCAGCTTGGAGAGTTCGAGCTCCTACGAGCAGTACTTC. The variable domain in full, with the rest retrieved from reference TRBV5-5 and TRBJ2-7, is DAGVTQSPTHLIKTRGQQVTLRCSPISGHKSVSWYQQVLGQGPQFIFQYYEKEERGRGNFPDRFSARQFPNYSSELNVNALLLGDSALYLCASSLESSSSYEQYFGPGTRLTVT.